These T cell receptor beta chains were read from a single sample in a study of T cell responses to AZD1222 COVID-19 vaccine. The protocol was immunoSEQ multiplex PCR, while the TCRdb copy is restricted to in-frame clones and leaves out a portion. In the table there are 150,000 to 200,000 clones, roughly 93% of which are singletons. The source material was peripheral blood, sampled on day 0 of AZD1222 vaccination. The receptors were gathered from an adult in good health. Each CDR3 is given with its conserved first and last residue. A D gene is named only where the DNA matches it firmly. Where a row states a size, it is once, few, many or the class of an expanded clone; other rows omit it.

TRBJ2-7 | TRBV18 | NA | NA | TGTGCCAGCTCACCTACCGGGTACGGGGGCGTTTCCACCCCTTACTACGAGCAGTACTTC | CASSPTGYGGVSTPYYEQYF
TRBJ1-1 | TRBV10-3 | TRBD1 | NA | TGTGCCATTGACAGGGGGCAGGGGAACACTGAAGCTTTCTTT | CAIDRGQGNTEAFF
TRBJ2-7 | TRBV29-1 | TRBD1 | NA | TGCAGCGTTCTAGGACAGGGGGCGCAGGAGCAGTACTTC | CSVLGQGAQEQYF
TRBJ1-2 | TRBV2 | TRBD1 | NA | TGTGCCAGCAGATCGGACAGGATTCTCTATGGCTACACCTTC | CASRSDRILYGYTF
TRBJ2-7 | TRBV10-1 | NA | NA | TGCGCCAGCAGTGAGTTATCAGGGTCCCGGGAGCAGTACTTC | CASSELSGSREQYF
TRBJ2-3 | TRBV10-1 | NA | NA | TGCGCCAGCAGCGCGACCCAGGGACTTGTGACAGATACGCAGTATTTT | CASSATQGLVTDTQYF
TRBJ2-2 | TRBV3-1/TRBV3-2 | NA | NA | TGTGCCAGCAGCCAAGATCTCGGGGAGCTGTTTTTT | CASSQDLGELFF
TRBJ1-1 | TRBV6-5 | TRBD1 | NA | TGTGCCAGCAGTTACTCTTACAGGGGGCACACTGAAGCTTTCTTT | CASSYSYRGHTEAFF
TRBJ1-6 | TRBV7-9 | NA | NA | TGTGCCAGCAGCTATCGCCTTAATTCACCCCTCCACTTT | CASSYRLNSPLHF
TRBJ2-7 | TRBV19 | NA | NA | TGTGCCAGTAGTACAGAAAACACGTGGGGGACACCTGACTACGAGCAGTACTTC | CASSTENTWGTPDYEQYF
TRBJ1-5 | TRBV11-2 | NA | NA | TGTGCCAGCAGCTTCGGCCAGATCAATCAGCCCCAGCATTTT | CASSFGQINQPQHF
TRBJ1-4 | TRBV1 | NA | NA | TGCACCAGCAGCCACCGGACTGCAACTAATGAAAAACTGTTTTTT | CTSSHRTATNEKLFF
TRBJ1-2 | TRBV12-3/TRBV12-4 | NA | once | TGTGCCAGCAGCCCGGCTTTTTTGTATGGCTACACCTTC | CASSPAFLYGYTF
TRBJ2-6 | TRBV19 | TRBD1 | NA | TGTGCCAGTAGCCAACAGACAGGGGCTGGGGCCAACGTCCTGACTTTC | CASSQQTGAGANVLTF
TRBJ1-2 | TRBV29-1 | NA | NA | TGCAGCCTTGACGGGGACTATGGCTACACCTTC | CSLDGDYGYTF
TRBJ1-1 | TRBV19 | NA | NA | TGTGCCAGTAGTACGAACAGGGACCTAGGGTTGAACACTGAAGCTTTCTTT | CASSTNRDLGLNTEAFF
TRBJ1-2 | TRBV6-5 | NA | NA | TGTGCCAGCACCCAAACCCCAGGGTCCTACTACACCTTC | CASTQTPGSYYTF
TRBJ2-2 | TRBV12-3/TRBV12-4 | NA | once | TGTGCCACCCGCACCGGGATCGCCGGGGAGCTGTTTTTT | CATRTGIAGELFF
TRBJ2-7 | TRBV18 | TRBD2 | NA | TGTGCCAGCTCACGGACTAGCGGGGGAAGTCCCAACGAGCAGTACTTC | CASSRTSGGSPNEQYF
TRBJ1-6 | TRBV6-5 | NA | NA | TGTGCCAGCAGTTACTCGGGGCCTTGGGATTCACCCCTCCACTTT | CASSYSGPWDSPLHF
TRBJ2-1 | TRBV11-3 | TRBD1 | NA | TGTGCCAGCAGCCCAGGGGGCCCGGAATCGCTGTACAATGAGCAGTTCTTC | CASSPGGPESLYNEQFF
TRBJ1-4 | TRBV6-1 | NA | NA | TGTGCCAGCAGTGACAGGGTTGTGTCTAATGAAAAACTGTTTTTT | CASSDRVVSNEKLFF
TRBJ1-2 | TRBV27 | TRBD1 | NA | TGTGCCAGCAGTCTGGGACAGGGAGTAGGTTACACCTTC | CASSLGQGVGYTF
TRBJ1-5 | TRBV5-5 | NA | NA | TGTGCCAGCAGCTTGGTGGCAGGGAGCAATCAGCCCCAGCATTTT | CASSLVAGSNQPQHF
TRBJ2-7 | TRBV7-9 | NA | NA | TGTGCCAGCAGCCAAGGGGTACTCTGGTACGAGCAGTACTTC | CASSQGVLWYEQYF
TRBJ1-1 | TRBV5-4 | TRBD1 | once | TGTGCCAGCAGCTTTCGGACAGGGCGGACTGAAGCTTTCTTT | CASSFRTGRTEAFF
TRBJ2-7 | TRBV6-5 | TRBD2 | once | TGTGCCAGCTCGGTGGAGGCGGGAGGGCAGTACGAGCAGTACTTC | CASSVEAGGQYEQYF
TRBJ1-2 | TRBV5-4 | TRBD1 | NA | TGTGCCAGCAGCAGCACAGGGGGGGTAGACTATGGCTACACCTTC | CASSSTGGVDYGYTF
TRBJ2-5 | TRBV4-1 | NA | NA | TGCGCCAGCAGCCAAGTCGTGAGAGAGACCCAGTACTTC | CASSQVVRETQYF
TRBJ1-1 | TRBV18 | NA | NA | TGTGCCAGCTCATCGATACGTCAGCGGGGGATGAACACTGAAGCTTTCTTT | CASSSIRQRGMNTEAFF
TRBJ2-5 | TRBV12-3/TRBV12-4 | NA | NA | TGTGCCAGCAGAGGACAGTCTAGGGCCCAGTACTTC | CASRGQSRAQYF
TRBJ1-2 | TRBV2 | NA | few | TGTGCCAGCAGTGAAGAGCGGAACTATGGCTACACCTTC | CASSEERNYGYTF
TRBJ2-7 | TRBV11-2 | NA | NA | TGTGCCAGCACCCTGACAGGAAAAGGCCACGAGCAGTACTTC | CASTLTGKGHEQYF
TRBJ1-2 | TRBV6-5 | NA | NA | TGTGCCAGCAGTTACGCCTCGAGGGGCTGGGGCTACACCTTC | CASSYASRGWGYTF
TRBJ2-3 | TRBV19 | TRBD2 | NA | TGTGCCAGTAGTACCCCCCAGCGGGGGGCAAACACAGATACGCAGTATTTT | CASSTPQRGANTDTQYF
TRBJ2-3 | TRBV9 | NA | once | TGTGCCAGCAGCGTATTCGAACTCACAGATACGCAGTATTTT | CASSVFELTDTQYF
TRBJ1-5 | TRBV18 | NA | NA | TGTGCCAGCTCGGAAGGGGTGAGCAATCAGCCCCAGCATTTT | CASSEGVSNQPQHF
TRBJ2-2 | TRBV7-7 | TRBD1 | NA | TGTGCCAGCAGCCTTACAGGGGCGCTCACCGGGGAGCTGTTTTTT | CASSLTGALTGELFF
TRBJ1-1 | TRBV15 | NA | once | TGTGCCACCAGCAGAGCCGACGGCACTGAAGCTTTCTTT | CATSRADGTEAFF
TRBJ2-3 | TRBV7-9 | NA | NA | TGTGCCAGCAGCACAGCTCAGGGGCGCACAGATACGCAGTATTTT | CASSTAQGRTDTQYF
TRBJ2-2 | TRBV6-4 | TRBD2 | few | TGTGCCAGCAGTGAGACTAGCGGGAGTGCCGGGGAGCTGTTTTTT | CASSETSGSAGELFF
TRBJ1-4 | TRBV24-1 | NA | NA | TGTGCCATACGGACCGAATCACTTAATGAAAAACTGTTTTTT | CAIRTESLNEKLFF